The following is a T cell receptor beta chain sequence with its context. Its antigen remains unknown. The data were taken from a study of post-analysis software for immune sequencing data. General observations from the study: Controls showed significantly higher normalized Chao1 diversity than did multiple sclerosis patients. Four or five TRBV segments were more frequent in patients than controls; TRBV5-6, TRBV5-1 and TRBV20-1 belonged to this group. Samples from a shared batch, those prepared together, strongly co-clustered by F measure.

The library was made from cDNA and included unique molecular identifiers. When roughly 0.9 to 10 million T cells were used, they gave approximately 450,000 cDNA molecules. TCRdb reprocessed the PCR reads with MiXCR, giving one entry per CDR3 protein. The top ten clones hold approximately 4.2% of a sample with 800,000 to 950,000 distinct CDR3 sequences, 53% of them seen once. CDR3 length: 14 amino acids. V shed 7 bases and J 4 bases; nucleotides not matched to a gene: 5. This TCR was sampled from a girl between 5 and 17 years old with multiple sclerosis. The source material was blood. The chain carries TRBV12-3 or TRBV12-4 and TRBJ2-2; 8 nucleotides align to TRBD1. The CDR3 reads CASTWTGPTGELFF. CDR3 bases: TGTGCCAGCACTTGGACAGGGCCCACCGGGGAGCTGTTTTTT.